Presented here are 4 T cell receptor beta chains from one specimen sequenced in a study of tumor-infiltrating lymphocytes in primary liver carcinoma. TCR beta cDNA was made from around 520 ng total RNA with a constant-region primer. For TCR beta, libraries were produced by three nested multiplex PCR rounds using slightly modified ARM-PCR. Each of the first two PCR rounds ran roughly 9 cycles with TRBV1-TRBV30 forward and C-beta reverse primers. Using its own MiXCR run on the multiplex PCR reads, TCRdb lists one record per CDR3 protein. The sample includes some 110,000 distinct CDR3 sequences, 60% to 75% of them seen just once. Both RNA and DNA were isolated together from approximately 20-30 mg of bulk tissue that had not been sorted. Sequences were obtained from liver tumor tissue from sampling region 3. The sample's subset: tumor region T3, left-lateral pole. These receptors all stem from a woman aged 55-69 years with primary liver carcinoma and hepatitis B virus infection.

A note on this clonotype: A read error may account for a junction end that differs from germline. The rearrangement joins TRBV11-2 to TRBJ1-1; D remains unclear. Per the germline V gene, CDR1 is SGHAT and CDR2 is FQNNGV. There are 14 residues in the CDR3. The CDR3: CVSSLAGMRTEAFF. Written as DNA, the CDR3 is TGTGTCAGCAGCTTAGCGGGCATGAGGACTGAAGCTTTCTTT.

V and J are TRBV13 and TRBJ2-7; tentatively, D is TRBD2 (6 bases). The CDR3 is 15 amino acids. Per germline, CDR1 PRHDT and CDR2 FYEKMQ (reference sequence). V gave up 10 bases and J gave up 4 bases, with 23 bases separating them. CDR3 DNA: TGTGCCAAGAGCTTCTTTTCGCGGGAATCGTACGAGCAGTACTTC. Protein sequence: CAKSFFSRESYEQYF.

This clonotype was observed a single time. One junction end does not reproduce the germline sequence, and a read error may be involved. V is TRBV24-1 and J is TRBJ2-2; possibly TRBD1 for D (6 bases). Per the germline V gene, CDR1 is KGHDR and CDR2 is SFDVKD. The length of the CDR3 is 16 residues. The CDR3 DNA sequence: TGTGCCACCAGTGATTTTCAGGGGACCAACACCGGAGAGCAGTTTTTT. The encoded protein is CATSDFQGTNTGEQFF.

This clonotype was observed a few times. CDR3 nucleotide sequence: TGTGCCAGCAGTTTAGGGCAGTATACGTACGAGCAGTACTTC. Translated: CASSLGQYTYEQYF. J is TRBJ2-7 and V is TRBV28; D gene uncertain. V lost 2 bases to trimming and J lost 4 bases, with 12 bases between them. This CDR3 spans 14 amino acids. Germline CDR1 is MDHEN and CDR2 is SYDVKM. Variable domain in full (rest from reference TRBV28 and TRBJ2-7): DVKVTQSSRYLVKRTGEKVFLECVQDMDHENMFWYRQDPGLGLRLIYFSYDVKMKEKGDIPEGYSVSREKKERFSLILESASTNQTSMYLCASSLGQYTYEQYFGPGTRLTVT.